This T cell receptor beta chain was observed in a study of T cell clonotyping in hematopoietic cell transplantation. Libraries were prepared by immunoSEQ multiplex PCR; TCRdb keeps only in-frame clonotypes and omits some of them. The sample comprises over 35,000 clones, over 80% of which are singletons, and almost 2% rests with the top ten. V lost 3 bases and J lost 8, with 10 bases in between. The germline V gene encodes CDR1 KGHSH and CDR2 LQKENI. The CDR3 runs to 12 residues. The chain has TRBV18 and TRBJ1-2; D gene ambiguous. This TCR was recovered from a woman aged 40 to 55 in good health. Some clones in this sample may be carry-over from other donors' samples. The specimen sequenced was peripheral blood mononuclear cells. The chain's CDR3 is CASSPQAGGYTF. The DNA of the CDR3 is TGTGCCAGCTCACCGCAGGCTGGGGGCTACACCTTC.